The T cell receptor beta chain described here comes from a study of T cell responses to AZD1222 COVID-19 vaccine. Libraries were prepared by immunoSEQ multiplex PCR; TCRdb keeps only in-frame clonotypes and omits some of them. The sample consists of about 140,000 clones, just under 95% of them appearing once. Study results and caveats: A reported finding is that nearly half of spike-specific TCRs target unmutated variant regions. Regions 160-218 and 743-854 dominated among vaccine-associated CD4 TCRs spanning spike. Samples come after the peak T cell response, not at day 14.

The germline V gene has CDR1 SEHNR and CDR2 FQNEAQ (reference sequence). The CDR3 totals 18 residues. Trimming cost V 1 base and J 5 bases, with 20 bases left between them. Turning to this clone: Antigen: not known.

The chain recombines TRBV7-9 with TRBJ2-2, with D perhaps matching TRBD1 or TRBD2 (5 bases each). Sequenced material: peripheral blood, taken on day 0 of AZD1222 vaccination. The source is an adult in good health. The CDR3 DNA follows: TGTGCCAGCAGCTTAGGTGTGGCAGGGACGGATGTTACCGGGGAGCTGTTTTTT. Amino acid sequence: CASSLGVAGTDVTGELFF.